Below, 20 T cell receptor beta chains from the same sample are listed, as sequenced in a study of control samples from healthy donors and cancer patients. Some clones are missing from TCRdb's copy, which holds only in-frame ones; the method was immunoSEQ multiplex PCR. The top ten hold 2% to 2.5% of the sample, which has approximately 160,000 clones, around 90% seen once. Sample: blood. The receptors here all came from a woman aged 35 to 49 in good health.

V and J are TRBV10-2 and TRBJ2-3; a weak D match, TRBD1 (5 bases). V was trimmed by 2 bases and J by 9 bases, leaving 15 bases between them. This CDR3 spans 14 amino acids. Germline loops: CDR1 WSHSY, CDR2 SAAADI. CDR3 protein: CASSERGRAVTQYF. In DNA, the CDR3 is TGCGCCAGCAGTGAGAGGGGCAGGGCGGTCACGCAGTATTTT.

The rearrangement uses TRBV2 and TRBJ2-2, with D tentatively TRBD2 (5 bases). V gave up 7 bases and J gave up 6 bases, with 18 bases separating them. Germline assignment: CDR1 SNHLY and CDR2 FYNNEI. This CDR3 contains 15 residues. CDR3 bases: TGTGCCAGCAAATCCGGCCGGGCGAGGGCCGGGGAGCTGTTTTTT. Its protein product is CASKSGRARAGELFF.

The V gene is TRBV21-1, the J gene TRBJ2-2; no check of the table's D call, TRBD1, against the DNA was made. TRBV21-1 is labeled a pseudogene. The CDR3 is 16 residues long. In DNA form, the CDR3 reads TGTGCCAGCAGCATAAGGGGGCTCATTTACACCGGGGAGCTGTTTTTT. This encodes CASSIRGLIYTGELFF.

The CDR3 region has the DNA TGTGCCAGCAGCGGAGACAGGGTTTCTTACAATGAGCAGTTCTTC. This sequence encodes CASSGDRVSYNEQFF. V is TRBV5-4 and J is TRBJ2-1; 7 bases are a match to TRBD1. V gave up 4 bases and J gave up 4 bases; unmatched junction bases: 8. The length of the CDR3 is 15 residues. Germline V CDR1 and CDR2: SGHNT, YYREEE (reference sequence). Complete variable domain (other parts from reference TRBV5-4 and TRBJ2-1): ETGVTQSPTHLIKTRGQQVTLRCSSQSGHNTVSWYQQALGQGPQFIFQYYREEENGRGNFPPRFSGLQFPNYSSELNVNALELDDSALYLCASSGDRVSYNEQFFGPGTRLTVL.

The chain combines TRBV19 with TRBJ1-2, with D possibly being TRBD1 (5 bases). Deletions cut 5 bases from V and 3 bases from J, with 13 bases between. The length of the CDR3 is 14 residues. Per the germline V gene, CDR1 is LNHDA and CDR2 is SQIVND (reference sequence). The CDR3 spells CASSWGLSDYGYTF. CDR3 coding DNA: TGTGCCAGTAGTTGGGGGTTAAGCGACTATGGCTACACCTTC. Filled out from reference TRBV19 and TRBJ1-2, the complete variable domain reads DGGITQSPKYLFRKEGQNVTLSCEQNLNHDAMYWYRQDPGQGLRLIYYSQIVNDFQKGDIAEGYSVSREKKESFPLTVTSAQKNPTAFYLCASSWGLSDYGYTFGSGTRLTVV.

A few counts support this clone. The rearrangement uses TRBV5-1 and TRBJ2-4, with TRBD1 matching over 7 bases. CDR3 length: 13 residues. The germline gives CDR1 SGHRS, CDR2 YFSETQ. V lost 4 bases to trimming and J lost 3 bases; unmatched junction nucleotides: 1. The CDR3 loop reads CASSDRVKNIQYF. The CDR3 DNA is TGCGCCAGCAGCGACAGGGTCAAAAACATTCAGTACTTC. The whole variable domain, remainder taken from reference TRBV5-1 and TRBJ2-4, is KAGVTQTPRYLIKTRGQQVTLSCSPISGHRSVSWYQQTPGQGLQFLFEYFSETQRNKGNFPGRFSGRQFSNSRSEMNVSTLELGDSALYLCASSDRVKNIQYFGAGTRLSVL.

The chain links TRBV19 to TRBJ2-2; the D call may be TRBD1 or TRBD2 (6 bases each). The CDR3 consists of 13 residues. Germline V gene sequence: CDR1 LNHDA, CDR2 SQIVND (reference sequence). V shed 10 bases and J shed 6 bases, with 15 bases lying between them. CDR3 nucleotides: TGTGCCATTCAAACGAGGGGGGCCGGGGAGCTGTTTTTT. It yields the protein CAIQTRGAGELFF. The full variable domain, its missing parts supplied by reference TRBV19 and TRBJ2-2, is DGGITQSPKYLFRKEGQNVTLSCEQNLNHDAMYWYRQDPGQGLRLIYYSQIVNDFQKGDIAEGYSVSREKKESFPLTVTSAQKNPTAFYLCAIQTRGAGELFFGEGSRLTVL.

V and J are TRBV15 and TRBJ1-1; D is possibly TRBD1 (5 bases). The CDR3 spans 17 residues. The germline gives CDR1 LNHNV, CDR2 YYDKDF (reference sequence). Trimming shortened V by 6 bases and J by 1 base, and 21 bases separated the two germline ends. The chain's CDR3 is CATSSKGGAPPNTEAFF. Here the CDR3 DNA reads TGTGCCACCAGTAGCAAGGGTGGGGCGCCCCCGAACACTGAAGCTTTCTTT.

V and J are TRBV18 and TRBJ1-6, with D uncertain. Between the trimmed V and J ends, which lost 0 bases and 13 bases, there was a span of 16 bases. This CDR3 comprises 15 residues. Germline assignment: CDR1 KGHSH and CDR2 LQKENI. CDR3 bases: TGTGCCAGCTCACCACCGTCGGCTCCTATAATTCCCCTCCACTTT. Translation: CASSPPSAPIIPLHF. Full variable domain (rest looked up from reference TRBV18 and TRBJ1-6): NAGVMQNPRHLVRRRGQEARLRCSPMKGHSHVYWYRQLPEEGLKFMVYLQKENIIDESGMPKERFSAEFPKEGPSILRIQQVVRGDSAAYFCASSPPSAPIIPLHFGNGTRLTVT.

The V call is TRBV3-1 (or the pseudogene TRBV3-2), the J call TRBJ2-1, with 11 bases matching TRBD1. The CDR3 runs 15 residues. Looked up from germline, CDR1 is LGHDT and CDR2 is YNNKEL (reference sequence). V dropped 5 bases and J dropped 5; count of bases not matched to a gene: 5. The CDR3 reads CASSYRDRGDNEQFF. In DNA, the CDR3 is TGTGCCAGCAGCTACCGGGACAGGGGGGACAATGAGCAGTTCTTC.

This clone was recorded once. This rearrangement joins TRBV3-1 (or the pseudogene TRBV3-2) to TRBJ1-1; 9 nucleotides agree with TRBD1. The CDR3 is 16 amino acids. Germline CDR1 and CDR2: LGHDT and YNNKEL (reference sequence). J was trimmed by 5 bases and V by 2 bases; bases with no gene match: 9. The CDR3 coding sequence is TGTGCCAGCAGCCAACAACGGTGGGACAGGGCGACTGAAGCTTTCTTT. This gives the protein CASSQQRWDRATEAFF.

The V call is TRBV19, the J call TRBJ2-5; 8 positions agree with TRBD2. The germline V gene has CDR1 LNHDA and CDR2 SQIVND (reference sequence). V lost 1 base and J lost 2; bases outside the gene matches: 6. The CDR3 length is 16 residues. The CDR3 loop is CASSIGTGGPQETQYF. The DNA of the CDR3 is TGTGCCAGTAGTATAGGAACGGGGGGGCCACAAGAGACCCAGTACTTC.

Of note for this clone: The same CDR3 arises from other DNA sequences in this sample as well. V gene TRBV5-1 combines with J gene TRBJ2-3; D is unclear. V gave up 4 bases and J gave up 0 bases, with 3 bases separating them. Germline V lookup: CDR1 SGHRS, CDR2 YFSETQ. CDR3 size: 12 residues. The CDR3 sequence is CASSESTDTQYF. The DNA of the CDR3 is TGCGCCAGCAGCGAGAGCACAGATACGCAGTATTTT.

This clone was seen once. The chain uses TRBV6-5 and TRBJ2-5, with D possibly being TRBD1 or TRBD2 (6 bases each). The CDR3 is made up of 13 amino acids. V lost 7 bases, J lost 4 bases, and 13 bases lay in between. Germline CDR1 reads MNHEY; CDR2 reads SVGAGI. In DNA form, the CDR3 reads TGTGCCAGCATCCCTGGGGGGCCAGAGACCCAGTACTTC. It translates to CASIPGGPETQYF.

The V call is TRBV18, the J call TRBJ1-3; 8 bases fit TRBD1. The CDR3 has 16 residues. Per the germline V gene, CDR1 is KGHSH and CDR2 is LQKENI. Unmatched junction bases numbered 3, after V lost 2 bases and J lost 0 bases. For the CDR3, the DNA is TGTGCCAGCTCACCAACTGGACAGGGCTCTGGAAACACCATATATTTT. Residues: CASSPTGQGSGNTIYF.

This chain joins TRBV10-3 and TRBJ2-7; D is possibly TRBD1 (5 bases). Germline CDR1 ENHRY, CDR2 SYGVKD. V lost 2 bases and J 1 base, leaving 9 bases between the germline ends. CDR3 length equals 14 residues. The CDR3: CAISEIGDSYEQYF. In DNA, the CDR3 is TGTGCCATCAGTGAGATAGGGGATTCCTACGAGCAGTACTTC.

This chain connects TRBV11-3 to TRBJ1-1; no definite D call. CDR3 length: 13 amino acids. Germline-derived CDR1 and CDR2 are SGHNT and YENEEA. Trimming pared 1 base from V and 1 base from J, leaving 4 bases between. This chain's CDR3 is CASSLVPNTEAFF. The CDR3 DNA reads as TGTGCCAGCAGCTTAGTTCCGAACACTGAAGCTTTCTTT. The whole variable domain, remainder taken from reference TRBV11-3 and TRBJ1-1, is EAGVVQSPRYKIIEKKQPVAFWCNPISGHNTLYWYLQNLGQGPELLIRYENEEAVDDSQLPKDRFSAERLKGVDSTLKIQPAELGDSAVYLCASSLVPNTEAFFGQGTRLTVV.

The chain is built from TRBV19 and TRBJ2-3; 8 positions agree with TRBD1. Germline values: CDR1 LNHDA, CDR2 SQIVND (reference sequence). The CDR3 runs to 15 residues. With V trimmed by 5 bases and J by 7 bases, 11 bases remained unmatched. CDR3 in amino acids: CASSLRQGRDNTQYF. The CDR3 DNA sequence: TGTGCCAGTAGTCTGAGACAGGGGCGGGACAATACGCAGTATTTT. The full variable domain, its missing parts supplied by reference TRBV19 and TRBJ2-3, is DGGITQSPKYLFRKEGQNVTLSCEQNLNHDAMYWYRQDPGQGLRLIYYSQIVNDFQKGDIAEGYSVSREKKESFPLTVTSAQKNPTAFYLCASSLRQGRDNTQYFGPGTRLTVL.

CDR3 region: CASSPGQADTEAFF. In nucleotides, the CDR3 is TGTGCCAGTAGCCCCGGACAGGCGGACACTGAAGCTTTCTTT. The chain recombines TRBV19 with TRBJ1-1; 7 bases match TRBD1. Germline trimming cut 6 bases from V and 3 bases from J; bases unmatched to any gene: 7. Germline V gene sequence: CDR1 LNHDA, CDR2 SQIVND (reference sequence). The CDR3 spans 14 residues.

The V gene is TRBV27, the J gene TRBJ1-1; D gene unclear. The V end was cut by 3 bases, the J end by 3 bases, with 8 bases between. CDR1 is MNHEY and CDR2 is SMNVEV in the germline V gene (reference sequence). The CDR3 sequence is 13 residues long. Written as DNA, the CDR3 is TGTGCCAGCAGTTTGATCGGGGACACTGAAGCTTTCTTT. It specifies CASSLIGDTEAFF.